This T cell receptor beta chain was sequenced for a study of T cells in Graves' hyperthyroidism and ophthalmopathy (dated by TCRdb to the late 2010s). General notes on the study: Peripheral blood samples were taken at the time of initial diagnosis, prior to any treatment. The approximately 90 discovery patients were divided at random into training and test sets in a 7:3 ratio. An independent validation cohort of under 20 hyperthyroidism patients and 17 patients who later progressed to ophthalmopathy tested prospective prediction of ophthalmopathy. In addition, the study compared T-cell repertoires in thyroid tissue and in blood from roughly six Graves' hyperthyroidism patients. According to the paper, TCR Vbeta CDR3 sequencing was carried out on more than 120 peripheral blood samples, which came from 40 to 45 ophthalmopathy, under 85 hyperthyroidism and about 17 progressor patients. To identify distinguishing TCR V-J signatures, a discovery cohort of around 100 patients was used, comprising some 43 with Graves' ophthalmopathy and 57 with stable Graves' hyperthyroidism. After sampling, hyperthyroidism patients received methimazole starting at 30 mg daily, and ophthalmopathy patients received high-dose intravenous methylprednisolone.

A remark on this clonotype: This receptor's antigen is unknown. No base qualities exist here, and no much larger clone lies one base off it.

Stable Graves' hyperthyroidism was defined as the absence of progression to ophthalmopathy over 18 months of follow-up. Hyperthyroidism patients were newly diagnosed, with disease duration under 2 months, and aged 18 to 65 years. Patients with uncontrolled infections, other autoimmune diseases, pregnancy or lactation were excluded. Clinical symptoms, serum thyroxine and TRAb, thyroid ultrasound, and orbital computed tomography formed the basis for the diagnoses. PBMCs were separated from roughly 10 ml of fresh peripheral blood using Ficoll-Paque density gradient centrifugation. Total RNA was extracted using Trizol reagent, and RNA quality was assessed on an Agilent 2100 Bioanalyzer. Findings and caveats that apply to the study as a whole: Ophthalmopathy was separated from stable hyperthyroidism by a 13 V-J signature model, with approximately 90% sensitivity and roughly 81% specificity obtained in cross-validation and 80%/75% obtained in testing. No statistical method was used to fix the sample size in advance, and group allocation was not hidden from the investigators. In validation, progression to ophthalmopathy was predicted by the model with nearly 71% sensitivity and 72.22% specificity, a median of 6.5 months before onset. Most expanded thyroid clonotypes (frequency above 0.001) were also detected in blood, suggesting blood repertoires may reflect thyroid immune responses.

The TCR beta CDR3 regions were amplified from RNA transcripts. A first-round RT-PCR of the TCR CDR3 used the HTBI primer set with the Qiagen OneStep RT-PCR kit. A second multiplex PCR round built the libraries, followed by size selection and purification. Sequencing of the libraries was done on an Illumina HiSeq2000 using paired-end 100 bp reads. In the source study's methods: SOAPnuke was used to process the raw data, removing reads that contained adapters or uncalled bases, had a mean Phred below 15, or lacked an exact match to the constant primer or identifier. COPE v1.2.5 was used to merge the high-quality paired reads, and each unique nucleotide sequence was defined as a clonotype. Clonotypes were aligned to IMGT TRBV, TRBD and TRBJ reference segments using MiTCR v1.1. Only V-J combinations with frequency above 0.0001, covering 99.2% of repertoires, were analysed. A TCS score was defined as the ratio of F50 (clonal expansion) to E x V (chaos), with BLOSUM62-based TCRdist applied between CDR3 peptides within each V-J. Welch's t-statistics and random forest reduced roughly 530 V-J features to under 15, which were used in a naive Bayes classifier (R e1071). The public reads were reanalyzed by TCRdb: fastp trimming at Q25, MiXCR alignment, in-frame beta chains only. Each record represents a unique CDR3 protein, reported with the most common genes and DNA among its rows. TCRdb assigned the V and J calls; the authors' analysis was not used. The sample records over 500,000 distinct CDR3 sequences, around 13% of which are singletons. The biggest ten clones account for approximately 13% of the sample.

The CDR3, from cysteine to phenylalanine, totals 15 residues. Here the CDR3 DNA is all that survives: 45 bases in frame from base 1. A distance of 13 bases separates the germline ends of V and J, which lose 0 bases and 5 bases respectively. From the germline V gene, CDR1 is MGHRA and CDR2 is YSYEKL. This receptor was obtained from a woman in her 40s with Graves' hyperthyroidism. The V and J segments used are TRBV4-1 and TRBJ1-2; the D segment cannot be called with confidence. Sequencing was performed on blood. This receptor carries the CDR3 CASSQEDWQSYGYTF. The sequenced DNA: TGCGCCAGCAGCCAAGAGGATTGGCAGTCGTATGGCTACACCTTC.